This T cell receptor beta chain was sequenced during a study of Graves' ophthalmopathy and Graves' hyperthyroidism. This CDR3 has 15 amino acids. Deletions cut 5 bases from V and 2 bases from J, with 12 bases between. Germline V gene lookup returns CDR1 SGHTA and CDR2 FQGNSA. Amplification of the TCR beta CDR3 regions used RNA transcripts (as template). The library came from an HTBI-primed first-round RT-PCR and a second-round multiplex PCR. From the multiplex PCR reads, TCRdb called clonotypes with MiXCR, one entry per CDR3 protein. The data show hundreds of thousands of distinct CDR3 sequences, roughly 41% seen once. This clonotype was found a few times.

The TCR originated in an adult man with Graves' ophthalmopathy. Sequencing was performed on peripheral blood. This chain links TRBV7-2 with TRBJ2-2, with D unresolved. The CDR3 here is CASSHGVSNTGELFF. In DNA, the CDR3 is TGTGCCAGCAGCCACGGAGTGAGTAACACCGGGGAGCTGTTTTTT.